The clone carrying this T cell receptor beta chain was seen a handful of times. The data stem from a study of blood T cell repertoires in COVID-19. Study at large: The United States, Italy and Spain provided the acute and convalescent COVID-19 samples. PBMCs, B-cell-depleted T cells, or T cells were the source of the cDNA or gDNA that made up the material.

Enrollees, roughly 18 to 89 years old, lived in about two dozen US areas. Among Cohort 3 donors, those recovered had two negative PCRs, clearance, or symptom resolution. Clones were read by immunoSEQ multiplex PCR, and TCRdb kept only the in-frame ones, dropping some. The data hold about 270,000 clones, with about 87% observed a single time. Sequenced: PBMCs or T cells enriched from blood (not recorded which). This receptor was identified in a woman aged 50 to 60 who had recovered from COVID-19.

This CDR3 is CASSLISGVSNQPQHF. Written as DNA, the CDR3 is TGTGCCAGCAGCTTAATTTCGGGGGTTAGCAATCAGCCCCAGCATTTT. The chain employs TRBV7-2 and TRBJ1-5; D perhaps matches TRBD1 (5 bases). This CDR3 has 16 residues. V shed 2 bases and J shed 0 bases, with 11 bases lying between them. CDR1 and CDR2 (germline): SGHTA, FQGNSA.